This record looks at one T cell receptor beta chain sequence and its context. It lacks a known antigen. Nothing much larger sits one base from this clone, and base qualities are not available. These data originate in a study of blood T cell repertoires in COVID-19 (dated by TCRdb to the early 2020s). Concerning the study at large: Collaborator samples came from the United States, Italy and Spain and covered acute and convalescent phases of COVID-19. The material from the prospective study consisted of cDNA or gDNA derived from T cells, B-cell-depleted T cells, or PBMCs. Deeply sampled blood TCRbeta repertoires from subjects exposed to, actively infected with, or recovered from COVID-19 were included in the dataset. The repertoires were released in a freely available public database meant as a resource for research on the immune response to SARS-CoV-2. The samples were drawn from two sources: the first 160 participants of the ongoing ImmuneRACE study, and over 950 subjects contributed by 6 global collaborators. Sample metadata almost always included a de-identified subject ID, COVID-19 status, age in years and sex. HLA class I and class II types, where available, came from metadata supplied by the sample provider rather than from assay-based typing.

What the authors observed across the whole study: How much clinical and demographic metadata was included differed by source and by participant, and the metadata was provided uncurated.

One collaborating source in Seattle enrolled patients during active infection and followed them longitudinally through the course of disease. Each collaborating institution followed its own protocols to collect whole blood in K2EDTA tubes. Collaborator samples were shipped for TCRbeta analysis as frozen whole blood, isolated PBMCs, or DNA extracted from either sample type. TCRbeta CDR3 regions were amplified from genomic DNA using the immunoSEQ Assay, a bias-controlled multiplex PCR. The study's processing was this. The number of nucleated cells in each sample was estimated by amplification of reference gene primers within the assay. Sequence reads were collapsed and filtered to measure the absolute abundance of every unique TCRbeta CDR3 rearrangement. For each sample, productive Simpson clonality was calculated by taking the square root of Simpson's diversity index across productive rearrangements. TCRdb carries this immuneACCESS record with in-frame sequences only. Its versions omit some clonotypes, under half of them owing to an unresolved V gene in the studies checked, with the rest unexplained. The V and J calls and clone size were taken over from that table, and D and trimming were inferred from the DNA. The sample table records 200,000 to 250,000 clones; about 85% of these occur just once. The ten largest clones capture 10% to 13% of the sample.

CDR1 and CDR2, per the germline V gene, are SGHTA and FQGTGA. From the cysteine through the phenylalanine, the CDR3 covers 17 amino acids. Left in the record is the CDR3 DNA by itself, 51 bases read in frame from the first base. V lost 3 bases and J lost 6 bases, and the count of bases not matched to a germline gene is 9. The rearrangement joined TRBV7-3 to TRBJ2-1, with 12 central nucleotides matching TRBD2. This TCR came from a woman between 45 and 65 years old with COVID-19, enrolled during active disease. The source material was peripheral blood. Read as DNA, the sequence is TGTGCCAGCAGCTTGTCAGCTAGCGGGGGGGCCTCCAATGAGCAGTTCTTC. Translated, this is CASSLSASGGASNEQFF.